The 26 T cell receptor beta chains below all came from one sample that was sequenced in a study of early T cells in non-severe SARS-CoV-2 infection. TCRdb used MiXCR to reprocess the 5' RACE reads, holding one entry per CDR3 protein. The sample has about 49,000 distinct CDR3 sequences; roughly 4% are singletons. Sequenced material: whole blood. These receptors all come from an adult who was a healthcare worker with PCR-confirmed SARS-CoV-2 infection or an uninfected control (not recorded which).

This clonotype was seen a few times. The CDR3 spells CATSDPGHNEQFF. In DNA form, the CDR3 reads TGTGCCACCAGTGATCCCGGCCATAATGAGCAGTTCTTC. The chain employs TRBV24-1 and TRBJ2-1, with no clear D. The CDR3 consists of 13 residues. V was clipped by 3 bases and J by 7 bases, with 9 bases between them. Germline V CDR1 and CDR2: KGHDR, SFDVKD.

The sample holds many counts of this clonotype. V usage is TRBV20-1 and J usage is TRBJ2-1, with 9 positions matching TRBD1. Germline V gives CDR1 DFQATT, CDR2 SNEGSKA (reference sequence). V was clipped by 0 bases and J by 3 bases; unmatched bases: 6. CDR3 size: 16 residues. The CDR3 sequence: CSARDPGTGSYNEQFF. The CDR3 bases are TGCAGTGCTAGAGACCCCGGGACAGGGAGCTACAATGAGCAGTTCTTC.

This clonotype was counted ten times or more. CDR3 residues: CASSHRQGANTEAFF. The DNA of the CDR3 is TGTGCCAGCAGCCATAGACAGGGAGCGAACACTGAAGCTTTCTTT. The rearrangement joins TRBV12-3 or TRBV12-4 to TRBJ1-1; 7 bases fit TRBD1. The CDR3 has 15 residues. Germline trimming cut 6 bases from V and 1 base from J; bases unmatched to any gene: 8.

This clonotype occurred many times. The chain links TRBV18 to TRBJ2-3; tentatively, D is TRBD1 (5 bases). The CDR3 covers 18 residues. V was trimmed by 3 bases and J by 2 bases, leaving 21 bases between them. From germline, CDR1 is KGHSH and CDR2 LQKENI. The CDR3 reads CASSPLPIIAGNTDTQYF. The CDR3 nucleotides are TGTGCCAGCTCACCGTTACCAATCATTGCAGGGAACACAGATACGCAGTATTTT.

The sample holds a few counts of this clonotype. The DNA for the CDR3 is TGTGCCTGGAGTGTAGGGGAGGGGTACGAGCAGTACTTC. Encoded protein: CAWSVGEGYEQYF. The rearrangement joins TRBV30 to TRBJ2-7, with 7 bases matching TRBD2. The CDR3 has 13 residues. Germline V gene data show CDR1 as GTSNPN and CDR2 as SVGIG (reference sequence). With 0 bases clipped from V and 4 bases from J, the junction kept 3 bases outside the gene matches.

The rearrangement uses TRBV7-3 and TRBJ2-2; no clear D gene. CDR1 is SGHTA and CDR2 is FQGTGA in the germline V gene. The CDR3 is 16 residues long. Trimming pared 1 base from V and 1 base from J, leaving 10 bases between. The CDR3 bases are TGTGCCAGCAGCTTAAATAACAACATGAACACCGGGGAGCTGTTTTTT. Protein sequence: CASSLNNNMNTGELFF. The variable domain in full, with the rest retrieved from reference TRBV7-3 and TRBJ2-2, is GAGVSQTPSNKVTEKGKYVELRCDPISGHTALYWYRQSLGQGPEFLIYFQGTGAADDSGLPNDRFFAVRPEGSVSTLKIQRTERGDSAVYLCASSLNNNMNTGELFFGEGSRLTVL.

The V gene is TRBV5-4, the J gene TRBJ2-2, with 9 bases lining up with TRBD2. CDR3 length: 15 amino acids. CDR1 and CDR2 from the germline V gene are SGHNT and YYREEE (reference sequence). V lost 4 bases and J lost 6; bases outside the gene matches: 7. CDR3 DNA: TGTGCCAGCAGCCGTAACGCGGGAGGGGCCGGGGAGCTGTTTTTT. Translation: CASSRNAGGAGELFF.

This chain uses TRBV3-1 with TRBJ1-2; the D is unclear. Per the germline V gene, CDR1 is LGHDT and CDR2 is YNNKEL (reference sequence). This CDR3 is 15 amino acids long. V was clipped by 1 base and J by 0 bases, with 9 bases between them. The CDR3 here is CASSQVSASNYGYTF. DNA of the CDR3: TGTGCCAGCAGCCAAGTCTCTGCCTCTAACTATGGCTACACCTTC.

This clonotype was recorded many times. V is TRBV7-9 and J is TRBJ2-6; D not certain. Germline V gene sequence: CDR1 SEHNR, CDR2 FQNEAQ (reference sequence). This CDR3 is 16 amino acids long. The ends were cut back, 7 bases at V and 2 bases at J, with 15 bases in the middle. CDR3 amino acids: CASNWAMGAGANVLTF. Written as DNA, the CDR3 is TGTGCCAGCAACTGGGCAATGGGTGCTGGGGCCAACGTCCTGACTTTC.

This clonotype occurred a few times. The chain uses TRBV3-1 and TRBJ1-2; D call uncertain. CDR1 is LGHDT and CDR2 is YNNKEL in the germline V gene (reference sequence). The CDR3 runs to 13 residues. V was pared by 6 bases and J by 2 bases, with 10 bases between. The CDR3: CASSPTRNYGYTF. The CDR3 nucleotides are TGTGCCAGCAGTCCAACACGCAACTATGGCTACACCTTC.

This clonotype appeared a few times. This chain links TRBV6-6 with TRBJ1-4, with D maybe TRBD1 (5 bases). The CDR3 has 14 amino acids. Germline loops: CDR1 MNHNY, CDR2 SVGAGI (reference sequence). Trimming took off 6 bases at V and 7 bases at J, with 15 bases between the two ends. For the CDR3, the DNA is TGTGCCAGCAGCCCGGCGGGGCAGGGTGAAAAACTGTTTTTT. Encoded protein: CASSPAGQGEKLFF.

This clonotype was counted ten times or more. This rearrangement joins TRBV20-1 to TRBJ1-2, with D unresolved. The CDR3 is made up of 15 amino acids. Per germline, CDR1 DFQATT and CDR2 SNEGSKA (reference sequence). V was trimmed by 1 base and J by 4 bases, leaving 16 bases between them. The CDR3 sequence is CSARGTGHDLYGYTF. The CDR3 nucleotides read TGCAGTGCTAGAGGAACGGGCCACGACCTCTATGGCTACACCTTC.

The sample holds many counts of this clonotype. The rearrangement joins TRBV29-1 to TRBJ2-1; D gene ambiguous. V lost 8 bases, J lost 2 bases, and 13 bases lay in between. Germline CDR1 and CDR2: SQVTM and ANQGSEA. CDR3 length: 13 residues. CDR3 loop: CSLNGPTYNEQFF. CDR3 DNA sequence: TGCAGCCTGAACGGGCCTACCTACAATGAGCAGTTCTTC.

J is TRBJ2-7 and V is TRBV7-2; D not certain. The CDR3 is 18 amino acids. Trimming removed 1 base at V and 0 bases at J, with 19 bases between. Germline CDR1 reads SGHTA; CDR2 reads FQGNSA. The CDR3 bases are TGTGCCAGCAGCTTAGAGCAGGCAACCCTATGGGGCTCCTACGAGCAGTACTTC. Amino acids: CASSLEQATLWGSYEQYF.

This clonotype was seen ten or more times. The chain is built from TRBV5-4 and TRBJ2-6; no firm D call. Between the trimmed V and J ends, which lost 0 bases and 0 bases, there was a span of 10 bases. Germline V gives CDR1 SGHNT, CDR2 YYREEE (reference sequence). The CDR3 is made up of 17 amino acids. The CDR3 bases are TGTGCCAGCAGCTTGGCGAACACCCGCTCTGGGGCCAACGTCCTGACTTTC. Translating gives CASSLANTRSGANVLTF.

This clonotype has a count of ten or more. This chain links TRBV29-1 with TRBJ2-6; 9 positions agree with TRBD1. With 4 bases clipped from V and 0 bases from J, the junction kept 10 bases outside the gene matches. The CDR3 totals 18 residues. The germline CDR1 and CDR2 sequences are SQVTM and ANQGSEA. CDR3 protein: CSVVDRGTGSSGANVLTF. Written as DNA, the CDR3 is TGCAGCGTTGTTGATCGGGGGACAGGGAGCTCTGGGGCCAACGTCCTGACTTTC. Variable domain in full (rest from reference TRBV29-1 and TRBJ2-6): SAVISQKPSRDICQRGTSLTIQCQVDSQVTMMFWYRQQPGQSLTLIATANQGSEATYESGFVIDKFPISRPNLTFSTLTVSNMSPEDSSIYLCSVVDRGTGSSGANVLTFGAGSRLTVL.

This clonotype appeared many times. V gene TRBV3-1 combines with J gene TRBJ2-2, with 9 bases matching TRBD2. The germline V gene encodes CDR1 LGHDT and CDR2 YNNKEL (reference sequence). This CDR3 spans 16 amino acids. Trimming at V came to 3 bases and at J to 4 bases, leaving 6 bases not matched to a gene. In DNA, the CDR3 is TGTGCCAGCAGCCAGCGCACGCGGGAGGGCACCGGGGAGCTGTTTTTT. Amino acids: CASSQRTREGTGELFF.

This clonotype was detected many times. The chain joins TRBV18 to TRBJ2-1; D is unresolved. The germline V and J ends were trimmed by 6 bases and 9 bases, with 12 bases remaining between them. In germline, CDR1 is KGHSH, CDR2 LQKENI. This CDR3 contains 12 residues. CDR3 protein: CASSARRREQFF. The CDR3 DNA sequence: TGTGCCAGCTCGGCTCGGCGTCGTGAGCAGTTCTTC.

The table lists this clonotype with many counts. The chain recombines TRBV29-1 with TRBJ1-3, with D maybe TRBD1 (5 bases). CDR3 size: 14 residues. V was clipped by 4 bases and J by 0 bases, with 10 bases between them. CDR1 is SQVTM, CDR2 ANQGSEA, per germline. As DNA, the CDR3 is TGCAGCGTTGTACAGGCCAACTCTGGAAACACCATATATTTT. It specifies CSVVQANSGNTIYF.

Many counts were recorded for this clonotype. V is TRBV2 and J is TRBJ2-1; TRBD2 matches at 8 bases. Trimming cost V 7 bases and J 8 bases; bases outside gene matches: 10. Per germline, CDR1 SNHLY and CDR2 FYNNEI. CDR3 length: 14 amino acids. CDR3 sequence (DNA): TGTGCCAGCATGGTGTCTAGCGGGTACCATGAGCAGTTCTTC. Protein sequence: CASMVSSGYHEQFF.

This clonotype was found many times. This CDR3 is CASRTTSGSEQYF. CDR3 DNA: TGTGCCAGCAGAACCACTAGCGGGAGCGAGCAGTACTTC. The chain couples TRBV5-6 to TRBJ2-7; 11 bases are a match to TRBD2. This CDR3 contains 13 residues. The trim removed 5 bases at V and 6 bases at J, leaving 4 bases unmatched. Germline values: CDR1 SGHDT, CDR2 YYEEEE.

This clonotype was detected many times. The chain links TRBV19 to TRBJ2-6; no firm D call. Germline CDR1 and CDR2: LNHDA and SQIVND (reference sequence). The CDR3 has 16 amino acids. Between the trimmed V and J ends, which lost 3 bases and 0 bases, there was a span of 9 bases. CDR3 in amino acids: CASSISVLSGANVLTF. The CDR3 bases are TGTGCCAGTAGTATTTCGGTACTCTCTGGGGCCAACGTCCTGACTTTC.

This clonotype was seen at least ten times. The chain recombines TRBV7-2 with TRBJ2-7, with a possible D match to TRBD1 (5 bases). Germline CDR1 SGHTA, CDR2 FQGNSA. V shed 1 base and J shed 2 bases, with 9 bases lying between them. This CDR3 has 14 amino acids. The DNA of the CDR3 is TGTGCCAGCAGCTTAGTGGACAATACCTACGAGCAGTACTTC. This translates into CASSLVDNTYEQYF. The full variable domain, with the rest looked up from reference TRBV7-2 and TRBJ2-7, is GAGVSQSPSNKVTEKGKDVELRCDPISGHTALYWYRQSLGQGLEFLIYFQGNSAPDKSGLPSDRFSAERTGGSVSTLTIQRTQQEDSAVYLCASSLVDNTYEQYFGPGTRLTVT.

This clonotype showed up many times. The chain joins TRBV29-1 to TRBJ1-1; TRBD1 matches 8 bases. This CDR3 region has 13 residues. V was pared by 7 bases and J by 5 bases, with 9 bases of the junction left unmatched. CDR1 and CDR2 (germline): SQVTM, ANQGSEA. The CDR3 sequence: CSARTGGRTEAFF. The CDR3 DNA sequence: TGCAGCGCTCGTACAGGGGGTCGGACTGAAGCTTTCTTT. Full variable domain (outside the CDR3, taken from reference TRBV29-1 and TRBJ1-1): SAVISQKPSRDICQRGTSLTIQCQVDSQVTMMFWYRQQPGQSLTLIATANQGSEATYESGFVIDKFPISRPNLTFSTLTVSNMSPEDSSIYLCSARTGGRTEAFFGQGTRLTVV.

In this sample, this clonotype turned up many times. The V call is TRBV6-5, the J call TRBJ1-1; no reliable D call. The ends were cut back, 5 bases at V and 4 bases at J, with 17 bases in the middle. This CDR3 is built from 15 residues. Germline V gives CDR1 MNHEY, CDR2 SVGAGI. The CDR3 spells CASSPWDGKTTEAFF. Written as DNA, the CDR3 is TGTGCCAGCAGTCCCTGGGATGGCAAGACCACTGAAGCTTTCTTT.

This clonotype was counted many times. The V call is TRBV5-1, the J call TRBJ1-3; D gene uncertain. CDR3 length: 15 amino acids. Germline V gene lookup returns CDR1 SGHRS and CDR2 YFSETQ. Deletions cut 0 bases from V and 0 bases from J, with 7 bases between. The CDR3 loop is CASSLASGSGNTIYF. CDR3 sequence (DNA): TGCGCCAGCAGCTTGGCCTCCGGCTCTGGAAACACCATATATTTT.